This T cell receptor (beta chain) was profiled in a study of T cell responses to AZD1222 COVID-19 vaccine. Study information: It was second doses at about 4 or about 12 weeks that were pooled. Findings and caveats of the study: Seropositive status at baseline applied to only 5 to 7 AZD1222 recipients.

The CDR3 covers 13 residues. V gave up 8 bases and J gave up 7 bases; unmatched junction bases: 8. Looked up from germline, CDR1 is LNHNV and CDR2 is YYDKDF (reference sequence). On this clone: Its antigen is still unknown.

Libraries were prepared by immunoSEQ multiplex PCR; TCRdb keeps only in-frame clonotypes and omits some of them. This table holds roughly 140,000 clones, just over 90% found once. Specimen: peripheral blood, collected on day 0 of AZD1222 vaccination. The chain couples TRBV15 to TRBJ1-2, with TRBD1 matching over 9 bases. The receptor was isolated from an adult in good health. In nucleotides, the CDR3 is TGTGCCACCGAGATCGGGACAGGGCGTGGCTACACCTTC. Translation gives CATEIGTGRGYTF.